One and the same sample provided the 17 T cell receptor beta chains below, sequenced in a study of identical twins. TCRdb fed the 5' RACE reads into MiXCR, producing one record per CDR3 protein. The sample records 240,000 or so distinct CDR3 sequences, approximately 12% being singletons. These data also formed part of another study, on yellow fever vaccine responses in identical twins.

Specimen: memory (CD45RO+) T cells sorted from blood. The source is a woman younger than 35 in good health.

This clonotype has more than one count but fewer than ten. The chain joins TRBV5-6 to TRBJ2-2; weak D call: TRBD1 (5 bases). This CDR3 is 16 amino acids long. Germline CDR1 is SGHDT and CDR2 is YYEEEE. V dropped 3 bases and J dropped 6 bases, with 18 bases sitting between them. The CDR3 loop reads CASSWQQVYFSGELFF. The CDR3 nucleotides read TGTGCCAGCAGCTGGCAACAGGTCTATTTTTCCGGGGAGCTGTTTTTT.

This clonotype was counted only a few times. The chain recombines TRBV6-4 with TRBJ2-1; 7 bases map to TRBD2. The CDR3 runs 16 residues. V shed 6 bases and J 0 bases; nucleotides not matched to a gene: 8. CDR1 MRHNA and CDR2 SNTAGT come from the germline V gene. The chain's CDR3 is CASSSTSAGSYNEQFF. DNA of the CDR3: TGTGCCAGCAGCAGTACTAGCGCCGGCTCCTACAATGAGCAGTTCTTC.

The chain couples TRBV7-2 to TRBJ2-7; perhaps TRBD1 as D (6 bases). V shed 1 base and J shed 11 bases, with 9 bases lying between them. Germline-derived CDR1 and CDR2 are SGHTA and FQGNSA. The CDR3 loop spans 11 amino acids. CDR3 in DNA: TGTGCCAGCAGCTTAGGCCAGGGGAAGTACTTC. Its protein product is CASSLGQGKYF. Using reference TRBV7-2 and TRBJ2-7 for the parts outside the CDR3, the full variable domain is GAGVSQSPSNKVTEKGKDVELRCDPISGHTALYWYRQSLGQGLEFLIYFQGNSAPDKSGLPSDRFSAERTGGSVSTLTIQRTQQEDSAVYLCASSLGQGKYFGPGTRLTVT.

Only a few counts were recorded for this clonotype. The chain links TRBV7-2 to TRBJ2-3; TRBD2 aligns across 7 bases. Unmatched junction bases numbered 4, after V lost 5 bases and J lost 2 bases. The CDR3 has 14 amino acids. CDR1 and CDR2 (germline): SGHTA, FQGNSA. Written as DNA, the CDR3 is TGTGCCAGCAGCCGTCGGGACTACACAGATACGCAGTATTTT. It specifies CASSRRDYTDTQYF.

This clonotype was seen more than once but under ten times. The chain recombines TRBV4-3 with TRBJ2-7, with TRBD1 matching 8 bases. The CDR3 sequence is 15 residues long. The V segment lost 0 bases and the J segment 1 base; nucleotides outside the gene matches: 2. The germline V gene has CDR1 LGHNA and CDR2 YSLEER. The CDR3 loop reads CASSQDRDRSYEQYF. In nucleotides, the CDR3 is TGCGCCAGCAGCCAAGACCGGGACAGGTCCTACGAGCAGTACTTC.

This clonotype was found a few times. V and J are TRBV28 and TRBJ2-1; D is possibly TRBD1 (6 bases). The CDR3 contains 15 residues. Per the germline V gene, CDR1 is MDHEN and CDR2 is SYDVKM. V was clipped by 5 bases and J by 10 bases, with 21 bases between them. The CDR3 loop reads CASSPWTELIKEQFF. CDR3 nucleotide sequence: TGTGCCAGCAGTCCGTGGACAGAATTAATTAAAGAGCAGTTCTTC.

In its sample, this clonotype was seen a few times. The chain is built from TRBV15 and TRBJ2-3, with TRBD2 identical over 8 bases. Germline V lookup: CDR1 LNHNV, CDR2 YYDKDF (reference sequence). The V and J ends lost 3 bases and 6 bases, in that order; junction bases with no gene match: 11. There are 16 residues in the CDR3. The CDR3 here is CATSSFFGGGSDTQYF. DNA for the CDR3: TGTGCCACCAGCAGCTTCTTTGGCGGGGGGTCGGATACGCAGTATTTT.

Only a few counts were recorded for this clonotype. J is TRBJ1-5 and V is TRBV6-1; 7 bases agree with TRBD1. This CDR3 comprises 14 residues. The V gene end was trimmed by 4 bases and the J gene end by 6 bases; junction bases not matched to a gene: 6. Germline V gene lookup returns CDR1 MNHNS and CDR2 SASEGT. The chain's CDR3 is CASSGQGYSQPQHF. The CDR3 nucleotides are TGTGCCAGCAGTGGACAGGGTTACAGTCAGCCCCAGCATTTT.

The chain is built from TRBV7-3 and TRBJ2-3; the match to TRBD1 covers 9 bases. The CDR3 consists of 17 residues. Germline CDR1 SGHTA, CDR2 FQGTGA. With V trimmed by 2 bases and J by 2 bases, 8 bases remained unmatched. CDR3 sequence: CASSLGTGKPSTDTQYF. The CDR3 DNA follows: TGTGCCAGCAGCTTAGGGACAGGGAAGCCCTCCACAGATACGCAGTATTTT.

This clonotype was counted many times. V is TRBV29-1 and J is TRBJ1-3; the D gene is possibly TRBD1 (6 bases). Trimming took 4 bases from V and 4 from J, leaving 11 bases between them. The germline gives CDR1 SQVTM, CDR2 ANQGSEA. This CDR3 spans 13 amino acids. The CDR3 region has the DNA TGCAGCGTTGTGGCGGGGGCGGGAAACACCATATATTTT. Amino acid sequence: CSVVAGAGNTIYF.

This clonotype came up a few times. The V and J genes are TRBV11-2 and TRBJ2-2; 7 bases fit TRBD2. V lost 2 bases to trimming and J lost 3 bases; unmatched junction nucleotides: 3. The CDR3 loop spans 15 amino acids. CDR1 is SGHAT and CDR2 is FQNNGV in the germline V gene. DNA of the CDR3: TGTGCCAGCAGCTTAAGGACTAGTGACACCGGGGAGCTGTTTTTT. As protein: CASSLRTSDTGELFF.

This clonotype was seen more than once but under ten times. This chain joins TRBV20-1 and TRBJ2-7, with 8 bases lining up with TRBD2. Germline V gene sequence: CDR1 DFQATT, CDR2 SNEGSKA (reference sequence). The junction had 5 bases not matched to a gene; V was cut back by 5 bases and J by 2 bases. This CDR3 is 13 amino acids long. CDR3 protein: CSAQTSEPYEQYF. In DNA, the CDR3 is TGCAGTGCTCAGACTAGCGAGCCCTACGAGCAGTACTTC.

This clonotype was seen a few times. This sequence joins TRBV19 and TRBJ2-2; D may be TRBD2 (6 bases). CDR1 and CDR2 (germline): LNHDA, SQIVND (reference sequence). Trimming removed 7 bases from V and 4 bases from J, with 16 bases in between. There are 15 residues in the CDR3. The CDR3 here is CASTLPGLLTGELFF. In nucleotides, the CDR3 is TGTGCCAGTACCCTTCCGGGACTGCTCACCGGGGAGCTGTTTTTT.

The gene calls are TRBV9 and TRBJ2-3, with 8 nucleotides matching TRBD2. V dropped 2 bases and J dropped 3; count of bases not matched to a gene: 8. Germline-derived CDR1 and CDR2 are SGDLS and YYNGEE. CDR3 length: 16 residues. The CDR3 region is CASSVPGGGETDTQYF. In DNA, the CDR3 is TGTGCCAGCAGCGTGCCCGGGGGGGGCGAGACAGATACGCAGTATTTT. The whole variable domain, remainder taken from reference TRBV9 and TRBJ2-3, is DSGVTQTPKHLITATGQRVTLRCSPRSGDLSVYWYQQSLDQGLQFLIQYYNGEERAKGNILERFSAQQFPDLHSELNLSSLELGDSALYFCASSVPGGGETDTQYFGPGTRLTVL.

This clonotype turned up a few times. This chain uses TRBV14 with TRBJ2-7, with D unresolved. The germline V gene has CDR1 SGHDN and CDR2 FVKESK. There are 14 residues in the CDR3. V was cut by 4 bases and J by 4 bases, with 14 bases left in between. DNA for the CDR3: TGTGCCAGCAGCCGCCCGCCGGCACTTTACGAGCAGTACTTC. Translated: CASSRPPALYEQYF.

Here the CDR3 reads CTCSLDGQGAIGITGELFF. CDR3 sequence (DNA): TGTACCTGCAGTTTAGATGGACAGGGGGCAATCGGTATCACCGGGGAGCTGTTTTTT. V is TRBV12-3 or TRBV12-4 and J is TRBJ2-2; 11 positions match TRBD1. The CDR3 spans 19 residues.

In this sample, this clonotype turned up many times. The J gene is TRBJ2-1, the V gene TRBV12-3 or TRBV12-4, with TRBD2 matching 9 bases. This CDR3 spans 14 amino acids. V lost 7 bases, J lost 4 bases, and 5 bases stayed unmatched. In nucleotides, the CDR3 is TGTGCCAGCAAGCCGGGACTAGCTTACAATGAGCAGTTCTTC. Translated: CASKPGLAYNEQFF.